The T cell receptor (beta chain) under discussion was sequenced for a study of response to subunit inactivated influenza vaccine. On this clonotype: Its antigen is not known.

Germline loops: CDR1 SGHAT, CDR2 FQNNGV. Trimming took 6 bases from V and 7 from J; bases not matched to a gene: 8. The CDR3 spans 15 residues. Study-level points and caveats: Researchers suggested that each seasonal influenza vaccination recruits few new T cells.

TCRdb called the RT-PCR reads again in MiXCR, with one record for every CDR3 protein. Of fewer than 250,000 distinct CDR3 sequences listed, roughly an eighth are singletons. The TCR originated in a man between 45 and 60 years old who received an inactivated influenza vaccine. The material was CD8+ T cells sorted from PBMCs, obtained roughly 5 days after vaccination. The chain joins TRBV11-2 to TRBJ2-1; 11 bases map to TRBD2. In DNA, the CDR3 is TGTGCCAGCAGTTACATAGCGGGAGGGACGAATGAGCAGTTCTTC. Protein product: CASSYIAGGTNEQFF.